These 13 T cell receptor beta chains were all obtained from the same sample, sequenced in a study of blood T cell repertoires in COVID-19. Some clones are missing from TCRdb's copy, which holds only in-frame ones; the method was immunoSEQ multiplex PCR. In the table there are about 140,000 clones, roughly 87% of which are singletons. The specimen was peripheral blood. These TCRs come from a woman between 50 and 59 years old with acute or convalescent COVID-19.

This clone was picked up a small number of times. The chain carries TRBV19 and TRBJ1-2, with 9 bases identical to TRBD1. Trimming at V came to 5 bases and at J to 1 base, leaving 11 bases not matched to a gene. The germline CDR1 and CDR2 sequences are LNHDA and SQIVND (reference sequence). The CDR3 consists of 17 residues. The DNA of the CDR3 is TGTGCCAGTAGTCCACGGACAGGGGCGAGGGGTAACTATGGCTACACCTTC. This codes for CASSPRTGARGNYGYTF.

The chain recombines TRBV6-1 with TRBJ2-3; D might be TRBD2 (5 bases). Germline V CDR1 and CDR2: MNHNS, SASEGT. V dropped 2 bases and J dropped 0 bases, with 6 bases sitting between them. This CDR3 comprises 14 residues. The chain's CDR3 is CASSERRSTDTQYF. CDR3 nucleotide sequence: TGTGCCAGCAGTGAAAGGAGGAGCACAGATACGCAGTATTTT.

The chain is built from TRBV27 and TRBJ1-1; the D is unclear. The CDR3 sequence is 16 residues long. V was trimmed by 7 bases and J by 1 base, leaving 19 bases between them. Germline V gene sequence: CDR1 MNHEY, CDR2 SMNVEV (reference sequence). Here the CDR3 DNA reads TGTGCCAGCACCCTTTTACATGGCGGAGGGAACACTGAAGCTTTCTTT. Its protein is CASTLLHGGGNTEAFF.

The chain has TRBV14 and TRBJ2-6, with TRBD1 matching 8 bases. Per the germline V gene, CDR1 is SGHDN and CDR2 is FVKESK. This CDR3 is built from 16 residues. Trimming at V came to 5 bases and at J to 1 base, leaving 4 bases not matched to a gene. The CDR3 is CASSFTGGSGANVLTF. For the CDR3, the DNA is TGTGCCAGCAGCTTTACAGGGGGTTCTGGGGCCAACGTCCTGACTTTC.

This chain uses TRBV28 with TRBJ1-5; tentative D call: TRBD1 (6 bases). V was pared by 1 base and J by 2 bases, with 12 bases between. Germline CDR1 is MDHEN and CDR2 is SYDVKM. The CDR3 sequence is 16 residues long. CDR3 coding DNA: TGTGCCAGCAGTTTATTTACAGGGAATGGCAATCAGCCCCAGCATTTT. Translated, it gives CASSLFTGNGNQPQHF. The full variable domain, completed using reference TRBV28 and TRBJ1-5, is DVKVTQSSRYLVKRTGEKVFLECVQDMDHENMFWYRQDPGLGLRLIYFSYDVKMKEKGDIPEGYSVSREKKERFSLILESASTNQTSMYLCASSLFTGNGNQPQHFGDGTRLSIL.

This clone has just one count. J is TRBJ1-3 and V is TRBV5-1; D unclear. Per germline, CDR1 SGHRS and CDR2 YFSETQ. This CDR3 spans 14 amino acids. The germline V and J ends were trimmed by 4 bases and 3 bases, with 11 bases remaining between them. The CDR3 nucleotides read TGCGCCAGCAGCAACAGATCTCGTGGAAACACCATATATTTT. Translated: CASSNRSRGNTIYF. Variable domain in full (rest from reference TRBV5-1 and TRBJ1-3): KAGVTQTPRYLIKTRGQQVTLSCSPISGHRSVSWYQQTPGQGLQFLFEYFSETQRNKGNFPGRFSGRQFSNSRSEMNVSTLELGDSALYLCASSNRSRGNTIYFGEGSWLTVV.

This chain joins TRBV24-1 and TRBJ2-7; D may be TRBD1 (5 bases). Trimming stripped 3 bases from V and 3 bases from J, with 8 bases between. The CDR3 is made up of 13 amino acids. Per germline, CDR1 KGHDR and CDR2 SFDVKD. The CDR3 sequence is CATSDPDSYEQYF. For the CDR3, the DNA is TGTGCCACCAGTGATCCAGACAGCTACGAGCAGTACTTC.

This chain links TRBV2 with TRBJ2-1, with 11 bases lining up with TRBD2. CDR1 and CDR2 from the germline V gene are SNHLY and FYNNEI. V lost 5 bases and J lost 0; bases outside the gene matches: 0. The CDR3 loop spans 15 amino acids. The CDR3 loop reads CASSTSGSSYNEQFF. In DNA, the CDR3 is TGTGCCAGCAGTACTAGCGGGAGCTCCTACAATGAGCAGTTCTTC.

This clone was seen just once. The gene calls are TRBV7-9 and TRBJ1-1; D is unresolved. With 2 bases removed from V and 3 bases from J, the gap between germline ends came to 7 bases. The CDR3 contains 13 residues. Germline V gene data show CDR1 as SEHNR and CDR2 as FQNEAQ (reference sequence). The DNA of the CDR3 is TGTGCCAGCAGCTTAAGAACTGACACTGAAGCTTTCTTT. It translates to CASSLRTDTEAFF.

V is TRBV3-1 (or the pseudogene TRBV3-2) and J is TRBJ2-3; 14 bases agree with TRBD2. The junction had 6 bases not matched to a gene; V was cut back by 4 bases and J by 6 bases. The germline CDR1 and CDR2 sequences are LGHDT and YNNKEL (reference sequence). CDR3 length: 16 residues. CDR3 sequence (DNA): TGTGCCAGCAGCCTCCGACTAGCGGGGGGGCCGGATACGCAGTATTTT. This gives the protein CASSLRLAGGPDTQYF.

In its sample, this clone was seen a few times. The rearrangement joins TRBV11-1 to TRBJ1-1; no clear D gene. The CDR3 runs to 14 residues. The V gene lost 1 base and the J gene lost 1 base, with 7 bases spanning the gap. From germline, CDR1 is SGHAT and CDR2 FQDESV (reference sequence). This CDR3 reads CASSLEAGNTEAFF. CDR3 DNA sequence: TGTGCCAGCAGCTTAGAGGCAGGGAACACTGAAGCTTTCTTT.

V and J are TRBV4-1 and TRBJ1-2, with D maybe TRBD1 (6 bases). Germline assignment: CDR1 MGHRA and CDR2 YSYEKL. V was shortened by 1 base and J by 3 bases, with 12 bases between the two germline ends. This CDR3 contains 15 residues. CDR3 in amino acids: CASSQAEQGYYGYTF. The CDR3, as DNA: TGCGCCAGCAGCCAAGCGGAACAGGGATACTATGGCTACACCTTC.

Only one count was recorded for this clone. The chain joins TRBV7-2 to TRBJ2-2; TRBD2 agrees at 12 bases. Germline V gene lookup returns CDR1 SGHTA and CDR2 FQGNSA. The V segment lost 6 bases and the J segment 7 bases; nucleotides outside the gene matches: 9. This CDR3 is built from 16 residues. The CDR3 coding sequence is TGTGCCAGCAGTTTACTAGCGGGGGGATTGGGCGGGGAGCTGTTTTTT. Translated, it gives CASSLLAGGLGGELFF.